A selection of T cell receptor beta chains follows, all from one sample in a study of CD4 T cells in relation to SARS-CoV-2 and coronaviruses. Their recognized antigens are unknown. TCRdb's table, derived via immunoSEQ multiplex PCR, lists solely in-frame clones and lacks some. Here the sample spans almost 20,000 clones, over 70% being singletons. Sequencing was done on a sample of CD4+ T cells from PBMCs, cultured in vitro. Receptors originate from a human donor in good health. CDR3s include the opening cysteine and the closing phenylalanine or tryptophan. The D gene is left open where the match is weak. Clone size appears in some rows only: once, few, many, or a class for an expanded clone.

>-|TRBJ2-3|TRBV12-5|-
TGTGCTAGTGGTTTGGGACTAAGCACAGATACGCAGTATTTT
CASGLGLSTDTQYF
>-|TRBJ1-5|TRBV6-6|-
TGTGCCAGCAGTTATGGGGGACACCCCAATCCCCAGCATTTT
CASSYGGHPNPQHF
>-|TRBJ1-4|TRBV2|-
TGTGCCAGCAGAGAGGGATCGGGGGAAAAACTGTTTTTT
CASREGSGEKLFF
>-|TRBJ2-7|TRBV27|TRBD1
TGTGCCAGCACTAAAACCGGGACAGGATTCTACGAGCAGTACTTC
CASTKTGTGFYEQYF
>once|TRBJ2-6|TRBV30|TRBD2
TGTGCCTGGAGTTTGGGGGGACTAGCGGGAGGAGGGGCCAACGTCCTGACTTTC
CAWSLGGLAGGGANVLTF
>-|TRBJ1-1|TRBV4-2|-
TGTGCCAGCAGCCAAGAGCCCAAGGCGGCTTTCTTT
CASSQEPKAAFF
>-|TRBJ2-1|TRBV14|-
TGTGCCAGCAGCCATTTGGACCAAGCCCCCTACAATGAGCAGTTCTTC
CASSHLDQAPYNEQFF
>once|TRBJ1-2|TRBV27|-
TGTGCCAGCAGTTCCGGGGCACCGGCAGCAGGCTACACCTTC
CASSSGAPAAGYTF
>-|TRBJ1-5|TRBV12-5|-
TGTGCTAGTGGAAACACGGGGGGTCAGCCCCAGCATTTT
CASGNTGGQPQHF
>-|TRBJ2-1|TRBV4-3|-
TGCGCCAGCAGCCCCACCCTCTCCGGGGGCCGGGGGTACAATGAGCAGTTCTTC
CASSPTLSGGRGYNEQFF
>-|TRBJ2-1|TRBV5-1|-
TGCGCCAGCAGCTTACAGCACCCTGAGCAGTTCTTC
CASSLQHPEQFF
>few|TRBJ1-4|TRBV28|-
TGTGCCAGCACCACTTCCGGGCAGGGCCTTAATGAAAAACTGTTTTTT
CASTTSGQGLNEKLFF
>-|TRBJ1-1|TRBV18|-
TGTGCCAGCTCACCAAGTGGTGGGTATACTGAAGCTTTCTTT
CASSPSGGYTEAFF
>-|TRBJ2-2|TRBV19|TRBD1
TGTGCCAGTAGTATAACAGGGGGCACCGGGGAGCTGTTTTTT
CASSITGGTGELFF
>-|TRBJ2-7|TRBV5-1|TRBD1
TGCGCCAGCAGCTTCACAGGGGGGTCCTACGAGCAGTACTTC
CASSFTGGSYEQYF
>-|TRBJ1-6|TRBV19|-
TGTGCCAGTAGTATAGGCTCTCTAACTGGCGGCTATTCACCCCTCCACTTT
CASSIGSLTGGYSPLHF
>-|TRBJ2-3|TRBV10-3|TRBD1
TGTGCCATCAGTGATCAAACAGGGGGGACAGATACGCAGTATTTT
CAISDQTGGTDTQYF
>few|TRBJ2-1|TRBV9|TRBD2
TGTGCCAGCAGCGTAGGACTAGCGGGCTCCTACAATGAGCAGTTCTTC
CASSVGLAGSYNEQFF
>few|TRBJ1-1|TRBV5-1|-
TGCGCCAGCAGCTCCCGGCAGGGTGAAGAAGCTTTCTTT
CASSSRQGEEAFF
>-|TRBJ2-2|TRBV19|-
TGTGCCAGTAGTATCCCCACGGGAGAGGCCGGGGAGCTGTTTTTT
CASSIPTGEAGELFF
>once|TRBJ2-7|TRBV20-1|TRBD2
TGCAGTGCTAGTCGGCTAGCGGGACTCTACGAGCAGTACTTC
CSASRLAGLYEQYF
>-|TRBJ2-5|TRBV7-2|TRBD1
TGTGCCAGCAGCACCGCGGACAGGGGGCGATGGGGAGAGACCCAGTACTTC
CASSTADRGRWGETQYF
>-|TRBJ2-2|TRBV30|-
TGTGCCTGGCGTGGAAACAGGGTCGGCACCGGGGAGCTGTTTTTT
CAWRGNRVGTGELFF
>-|TRBJ2-5|TRBV7-2|-
TGTGCCAGCAGCCCCGACAGGTCCCAAGAGACCCAGTACTTC
CASSPDRSQETQYF
>few|TRBJ2-1|TRBV7-2|-
TGTGCCAGCAGCTCCCCCCTGGGGGGGCCCGCCTACAATGAGCAGTTCTTC
CASSSPLGGPAYNEQFF
>few|TRBJ1-5|TRBV19|-
TGTGCCAGTAGTGAGGGGATGGGTCAGCCCCAGCATTTT
CASSEGMGQPQHF
>few|TRBJ2-7|TRBV7-8|-
TGTGCCAGCAGCTTAGCAGGCGGGGCGACCTCCGAGCAGTACTTC
CASSLAGGATSEQYF
>-|TRBJ1-4|TRBV30|-
TGTGCCTGGAGCTGGCCGGGGGGAGGGGGGGCGGTAGAAAAACTGTTTTTT
CAWSWPGGGGAVEKLFF
>once|TRBJ1-3|TRBV29-1|TRBD1
TGCAGCGCGGGACAGTCTGGAAACACCATATATTTT
CSAGQSGNTIYF
>-|TRBJ1-1|TRBV14|-
TGTGCCAGCAGCCAAGGGGGGAACACTGAAGCTTTCTTT
CASSQGGNTEAFF
>-|TRBJ2-7|TRBV4-2|-
TGTGCCAGCAGCCAAGATTTGGAGGGGGCCGGGTACGAGCAGTACTTC
CASSQDLEGAGYEQYF
>-|TRBJ2-1|TRBV6-5|-
TGTGCCAGCACCGCGGGCCTCCGGAATGAGCAGTTCTTC
CASTAGLRNEQFF
>-|TRBJ2-3|TRBV18|TRBD1
TGTGCCAGCTCCCAAAATACAGGGGGCGGCACAGATACGCAGTATTTT
CASSQNTGGGTDTQYF
>-|TRBJ2-7|TRBV27|-
TGTGCCAGCAGTTTATTTGCGGGGGCGGGCAGGGCCTACGAGCAGTACTTC
CASSLFAGAGRAYEQYF
>few|TRBJ1-2|TRBV7-3|TRBD1
TGTGCCAGCAGCCAGGGACAGGGCTATGGCTACACCTTC
CASSQGQGYGYTF
>-|TRBJ2-1|TRBV7-3|TRBD1
TGTGCCAGCAGCTGGACGGGACAGGGGAATGAGCAGTTCTTC
CASSWTGQGNEQFF
>-|TRBJ1-6|TRBV4-2|TRBD1
TGTGCCAGCAGCCAAGATTCCCAAGGGACAGGGGGCTCCTATAATTCACCCCTCCACTTT
CASSQDSQGTGGSYNSPLHF
>-|TRBJ2-3|TRBV5-1|TRBD2
TGCGCCAGCAGCCGAGGACTAGCGGGGGGCACAGATACGCAGTATTTT
CASSRGLAGGTDTQYF
>few|TRBJ1-6|TRBV3-1/TRBV3-2|TRBD1
TGTGCCAGCAGCCATCCGACAGGGGGCGCCGGTTCACCCCTCCACTTT
CASSHPTGGAGSPLHF